What follows describes a single T cell receptor beta chain. Donors were grouped by their self-reported clinical history. Two negative PCRs, clearance, or symptom resolution characterized the recovered Cohort 3 donors. The sample comes from a study of blood T cell repertoires in COVID-19. Across the whole study: Acute and convalescent COVID-19 specimens originated in the United States, Italy and Spain. T cells, B-cell-depleted T cells, or PBMCs supplied cDNA or gDNA.

Measured with immunoSEQ multiplex PCR; TCRdb has only the in-frame clones, and not every one. Of 490,000 or so clones listed, about 88% are singletons. The receptor was isolated from a woman aged 55-75 years who had recovered from COVID-19. The sample taken for sequencing was PBMCs or T cells enriched from blood (not recorded which).

The DNA for the CDR3 is TGTGCCAGCAGGACTTACGGGGGGGCGGAGGCTGAGCAGTTCTTC. Protein sequence: CASRTYGGAEAEQFF. V and J are TRBV6-5 and TRBJ2-1, with 8 bases fitting TRBD2. The CDR3 sequence is 15 residues long. The germline gives CDR1 MNHEY, CDR2 SVGAGI. J was trimmed by 9 bases and V by 6 bases; bases with no gene match: 13.